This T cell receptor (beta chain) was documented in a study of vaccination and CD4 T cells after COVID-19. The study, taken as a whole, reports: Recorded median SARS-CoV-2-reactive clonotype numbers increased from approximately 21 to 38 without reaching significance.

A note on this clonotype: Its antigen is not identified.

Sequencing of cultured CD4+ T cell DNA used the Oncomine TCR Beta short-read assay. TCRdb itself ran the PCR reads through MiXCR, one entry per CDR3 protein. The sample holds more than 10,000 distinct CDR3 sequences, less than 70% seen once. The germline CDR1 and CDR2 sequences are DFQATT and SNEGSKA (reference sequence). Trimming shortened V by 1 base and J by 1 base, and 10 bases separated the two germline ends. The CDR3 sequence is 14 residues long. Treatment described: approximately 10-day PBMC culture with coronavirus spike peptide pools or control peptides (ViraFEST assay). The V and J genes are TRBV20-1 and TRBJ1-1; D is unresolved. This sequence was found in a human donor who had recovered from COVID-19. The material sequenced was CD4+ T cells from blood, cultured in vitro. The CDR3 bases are TGCAGTGCTAGAGTTGGCGGAACGAACACTGAAGCTTTCTTT. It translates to CSARVGGTNTEAFF.